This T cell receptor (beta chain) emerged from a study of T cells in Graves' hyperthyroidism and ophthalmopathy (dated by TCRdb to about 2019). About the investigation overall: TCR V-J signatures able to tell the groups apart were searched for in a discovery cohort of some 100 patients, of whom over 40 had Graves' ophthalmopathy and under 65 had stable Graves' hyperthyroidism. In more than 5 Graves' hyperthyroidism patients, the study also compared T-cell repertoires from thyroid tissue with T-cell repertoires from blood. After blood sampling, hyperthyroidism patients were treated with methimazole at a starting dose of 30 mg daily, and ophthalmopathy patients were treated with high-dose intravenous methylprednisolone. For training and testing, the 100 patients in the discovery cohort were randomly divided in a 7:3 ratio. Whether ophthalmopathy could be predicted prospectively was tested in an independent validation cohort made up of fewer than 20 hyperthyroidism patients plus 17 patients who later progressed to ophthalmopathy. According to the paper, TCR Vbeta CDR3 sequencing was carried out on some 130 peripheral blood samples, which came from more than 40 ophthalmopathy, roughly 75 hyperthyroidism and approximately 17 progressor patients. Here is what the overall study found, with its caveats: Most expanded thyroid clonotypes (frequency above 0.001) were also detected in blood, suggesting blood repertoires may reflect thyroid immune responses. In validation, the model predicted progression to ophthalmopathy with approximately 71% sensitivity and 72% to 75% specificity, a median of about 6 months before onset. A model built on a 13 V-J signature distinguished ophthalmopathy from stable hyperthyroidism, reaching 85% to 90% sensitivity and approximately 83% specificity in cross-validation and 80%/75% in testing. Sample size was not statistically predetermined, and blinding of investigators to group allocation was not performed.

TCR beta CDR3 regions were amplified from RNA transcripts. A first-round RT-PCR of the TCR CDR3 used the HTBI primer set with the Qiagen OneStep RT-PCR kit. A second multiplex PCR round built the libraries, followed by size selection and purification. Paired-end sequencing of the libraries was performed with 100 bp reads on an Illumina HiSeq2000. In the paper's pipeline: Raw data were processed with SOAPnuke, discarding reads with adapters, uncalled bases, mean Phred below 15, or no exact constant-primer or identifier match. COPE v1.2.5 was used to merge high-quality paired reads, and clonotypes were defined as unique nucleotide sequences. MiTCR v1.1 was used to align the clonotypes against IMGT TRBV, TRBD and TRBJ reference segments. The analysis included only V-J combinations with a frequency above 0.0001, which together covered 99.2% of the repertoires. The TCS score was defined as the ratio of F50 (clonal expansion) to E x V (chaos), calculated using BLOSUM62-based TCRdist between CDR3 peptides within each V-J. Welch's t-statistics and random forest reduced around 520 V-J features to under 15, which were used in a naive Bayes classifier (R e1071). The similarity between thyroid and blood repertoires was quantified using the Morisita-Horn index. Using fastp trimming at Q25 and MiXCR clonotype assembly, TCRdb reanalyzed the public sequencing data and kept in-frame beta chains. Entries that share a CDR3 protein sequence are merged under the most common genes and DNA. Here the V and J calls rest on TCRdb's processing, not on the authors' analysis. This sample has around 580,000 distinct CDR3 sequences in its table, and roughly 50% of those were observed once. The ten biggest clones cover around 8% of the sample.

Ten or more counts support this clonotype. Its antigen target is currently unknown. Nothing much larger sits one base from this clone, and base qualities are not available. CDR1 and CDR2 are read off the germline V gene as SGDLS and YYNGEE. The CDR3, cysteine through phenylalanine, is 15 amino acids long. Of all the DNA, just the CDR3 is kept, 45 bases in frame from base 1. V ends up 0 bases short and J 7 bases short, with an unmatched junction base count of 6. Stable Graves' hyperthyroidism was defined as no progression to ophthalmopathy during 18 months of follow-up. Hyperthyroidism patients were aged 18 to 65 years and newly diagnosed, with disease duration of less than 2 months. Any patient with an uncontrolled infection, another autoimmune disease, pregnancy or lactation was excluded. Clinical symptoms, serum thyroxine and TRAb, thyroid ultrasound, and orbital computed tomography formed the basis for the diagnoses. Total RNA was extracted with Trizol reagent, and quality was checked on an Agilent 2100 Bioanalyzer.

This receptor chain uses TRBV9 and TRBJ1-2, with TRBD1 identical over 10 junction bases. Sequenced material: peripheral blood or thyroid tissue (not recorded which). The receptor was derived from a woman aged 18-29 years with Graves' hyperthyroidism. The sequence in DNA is TGTGCCAGCAGCGTAGAGGGACAGGGGAATGGTGGCTACACCTTC. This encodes CASSVEGQGNGGYTF.